The clone carrying this T cell receptor beta chain showed up many times. J gave up 2 bases and V 6 bases, and 6 bases lay outside the gene matches. This CDR3 spans 15 amino acids. Germline CDR1 and CDR2: MNHNS and SASEGT. The sample is drawn from a study of T cells in Graves' hyperthyroidism and ophthalmopathy. The CDR3 regions of TCR beta were amplified from RNA transcripts. A first-round RT-PCR of the TCR CDR3 used the HTBI primer set. TCRdb recomputed calls from the multiplex PCR reads with MiXCR, one row per CDR3 protein. The sample holds roughly 660,000 distinct CDR3 sequences; approximately 15% are singletons and the top ten take around 15%.

This rearrangement joins TRBV6-1 to TRBJ1-2, with TRBD1 matching 10 bases. This clonotype originated in a man aged 50 to 59 with Graves' hyperthyroidism. Sequenced: blood. CDR3 protein: CASSYWTGGNYGYTF. In DNA, the CDR3 is TGTGCCAGCAGCTATTGGACAGGGGGGAACTATGGCTACACCTTC.